A single sample is the source of the 9 T cell receptor beta chains below, sequenced in a study of blood T cell repertoires in COVID-19. The method was immunoSEQ multiplex PCR; TCRdb's version includes in-frame clones alone and lacks a portion of them. The sample shows about 310,000 clones, 89% of them seen only once. The specimen was PBMCs or T cells enriched from blood (not recorded which). The receptors were gathered from a woman in her thirties or forties who had recovered from COVID-19.

V and J are TRBV5-6 and TRBJ2-7; 12 bases fit TRBD2. CDR3 length equals 17 residues. The V segment lost 4 bases and the J segment 0 bases; nucleotides outside the gene matches: 8. Germline V lookup: CDR1 SGHDT, CDR2 YYEEEE. As DNA, the CDR3 is TGTGCCAGCAGCATGCGATCGACTAGCGGGAGCTCCTACGAGCAGTACTTC. It encodes CASSMRSTSGSSYEQYF.

As concerns this clone: At one of its ends the junction is not consistent with the germline gene, which may arise from a read error. The J gene is TRBJ2-7, the V gene TRBV19; 8 bases are a match to TRBD2. The CDR3 loop spans 16 amino acids. Germline CDR1 reads LNHDA; CDR2 reads SQIVND (reference sequence). CDR3: CASSLEPGTSDYEQYF. For the CDR3, the DNA is TGTGCCAGTAGTTTAGAACCCGGGACTAGTGACTACGAGCAGTACTTC.

The chain uses TRBV19 and TRBJ1-1, with TRBD1 as a possible D gene (6 bases). CDR1 and CDR2 (germline): LNHDA, SQIVND (reference sequence). Trimming took 4 bases from V and 8 from J, leaving 14 bases between them. This CDR3 contains 13 residues. The CDR3 reads CASSTLQGGEAFF. In DNA, the CDR3 is TGTGCCAGTAGTACTCTACAGGGTGGCGAAGCTTTCTTT. The full variable domain, rest sourced from reference TRBV19 and TRBJ1-1, is DGGITQSPKYLFRKEGQNVTLSCEQNLNHDAMYWYRQDPGQGLRLIYYSQIVNDFQKGDIAEGYSVSREKKESFPLTVTSAQKNPTAFYLCASSTLQGGEAFFGQGTRLTVV.

V is TRBV12-3 or TRBV12-4 and J is TRBJ2-1, with TRBD2 matching over 8 bases. Trimming cost V 11 bases and J 3 bases; bases outside gene matches: 3. This CDR3 is built from 12 residues. CDR3 DNA sequence: TGTGCCGGGGGACTAGGCTACAATGAGCAGTTCTTC. Translating gives CAGGLGYNEQFF.

This sequence joins TRBV11-3 and TRBJ2-1; tentatively, D is TRBD1 (6 bases). Germline V gene sequence: CDR1 SGHNT, CDR2 YENEEA. V was pared by 5 bases and J by 4 bases, with 12 bases between. CDR3 size: 14 residues. The CDR3 coding sequence is TGTGCCAGCAGCGGAAAGGACAGATACAATGAGCAGTTCTTC. It codes for CASSGKDRYNEQFF. Variable domain in full (rest from reference TRBV11-3 and TRBJ2-1): EAGVVQSPRYKIIEKKQPVAFWCNPISGHNTLYWYLQNLGQGPELLIRYENEEAVDDSQLPKDRFSAERLKGVDSTLKIQPAELGDSAVYLCASSGKDRYNEQFFGPGTRLTVL.

CDR3 DNA sequence: TGTGCCAGCAGTCCGACTTTGGCGAGGGATACGCAGTATTTT. This gives the protein CASSPTLARDTQYF. The gene calls are TRBV27 and TRBJ2-3; D unclear. The CDR3 totals 14 residues. The germline V gene has CDR1 MNHEY and CDR2 SMNVEV (reference sequence). V shed 5 bases and J shed 6 bases, with 15 bases lying between them.

J is TRBJ1-2 and V is TRBV4-3; 8 nucleotides line up with TRBD1. V lost 1 base, J lost 3 bases, and 7 bases stayed unmatched. The CDR3 totals 16 residues. Germline V gene lookup returns CDR1 LGHNA and CDR2 YSLEER. The DNA of the CDR3 is TGCGCCAGCAGCCAAGCGGGCGACAGGGGAGACTATGGCTACACCTTC. It specifies CASSQAGDRGDYGYTF.

The chain joins TRBV28 to TRBJ2-1; D may be TRBD2 (7 bases). The V end was cut by 11 bases, the J end by 1 base, with 15 bases between. Per the germline V gene, CDR1 is MDHEN and CDR2 is SYDVKM. The CDR3 contains 14 residues. The CDR3 DNA reads TGTGCCCTATCGGAGGGGGGGTCCTACAATGAGCAGTTCTTC. Residues: CALSEGGSYNEQFF.

This clone was seen a handful of times. Other nucleotide sequences from this sample produce the same CDR3. The chain is built from TRBV4-1 and TRBJ2-1, with 11 bases that match TRBD2. CDR3 length: 16 residues. Germline trimming cut 1 base from V and 10 bases from J; bases unmatched to any gene: 9. The germline gives CDR1 MGHRA, CDR2 YSYEKL. The CDR3 here is CASSQGLAGRLGEQFF. The CDR3 DNA follows: TGCGCCAGCAGCCAAGGACTAGCGGGAAGATTGGGGGAGCAGTTCTTC.